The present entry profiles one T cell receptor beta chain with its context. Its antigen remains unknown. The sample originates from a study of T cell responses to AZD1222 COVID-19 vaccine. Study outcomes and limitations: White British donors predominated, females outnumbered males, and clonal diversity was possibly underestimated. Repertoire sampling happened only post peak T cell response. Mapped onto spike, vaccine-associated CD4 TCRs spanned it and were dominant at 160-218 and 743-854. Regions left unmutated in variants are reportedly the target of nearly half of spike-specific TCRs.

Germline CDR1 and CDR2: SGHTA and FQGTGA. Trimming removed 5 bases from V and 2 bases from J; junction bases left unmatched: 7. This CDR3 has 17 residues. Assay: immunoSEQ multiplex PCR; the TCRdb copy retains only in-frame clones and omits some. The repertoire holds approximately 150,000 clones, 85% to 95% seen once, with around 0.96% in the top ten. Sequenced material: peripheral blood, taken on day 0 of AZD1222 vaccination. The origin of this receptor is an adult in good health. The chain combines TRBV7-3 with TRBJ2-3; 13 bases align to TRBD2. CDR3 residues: CASSLSGLAGVTDTQYF. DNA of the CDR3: TGTGCCAGCAGCCTCTCAGGACTAGCGGGGGTCACAGATACGCAGTATTTT. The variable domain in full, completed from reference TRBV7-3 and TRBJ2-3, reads GAGVSQTPSNKVTEKGKYVELRCDPISGHTALYWYRQSLGQGPEFLIYFQGTGAADDSGLPNDRFFAVRPEGSVSTLKIQRTERGDSAVYLCASSLSGLAGVTDTQYFGPGTRLTVL.